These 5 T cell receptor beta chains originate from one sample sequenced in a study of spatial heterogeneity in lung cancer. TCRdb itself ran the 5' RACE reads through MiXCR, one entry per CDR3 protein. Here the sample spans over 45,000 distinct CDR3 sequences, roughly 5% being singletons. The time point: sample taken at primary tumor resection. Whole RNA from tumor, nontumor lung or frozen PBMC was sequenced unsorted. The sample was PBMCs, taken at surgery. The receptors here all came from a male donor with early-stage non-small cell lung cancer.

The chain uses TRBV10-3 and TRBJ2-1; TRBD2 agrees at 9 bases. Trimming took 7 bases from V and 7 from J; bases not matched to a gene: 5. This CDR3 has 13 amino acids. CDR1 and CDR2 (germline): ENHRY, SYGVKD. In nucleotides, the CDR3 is TGTGCCATCATGGGGACTAGCCAGAATGAGCAGTTCTTC. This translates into CAIMGTSQNEQFF.

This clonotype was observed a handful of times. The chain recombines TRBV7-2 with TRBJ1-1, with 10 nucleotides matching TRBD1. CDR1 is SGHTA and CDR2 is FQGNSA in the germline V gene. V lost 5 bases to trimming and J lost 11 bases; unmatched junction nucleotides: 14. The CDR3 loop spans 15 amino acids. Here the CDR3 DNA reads TGTGCCAGCAGCCGGTCCGGGACAGGGGTTGGATTGGCTTTCTTT. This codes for CASSRSGTGVGLAFF. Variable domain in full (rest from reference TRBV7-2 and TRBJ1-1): GAGVSQSPSNKVTEKGKDVELRCDPISGHTALYWYRQSLGQGLEFLIYFQGNSAPDKSGLPSDRFSAERTGGSVSTLTIQRTQQEDSAVYLCASSRSGTGVGLAFFGQGTRLTVV.

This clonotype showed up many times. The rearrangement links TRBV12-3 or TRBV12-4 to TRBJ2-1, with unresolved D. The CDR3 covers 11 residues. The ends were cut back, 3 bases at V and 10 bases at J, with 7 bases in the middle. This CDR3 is CASSFSQEQFF. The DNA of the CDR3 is TGTGCCAGCAGTTTTTCGCAGGAGCAGTTCTTC.

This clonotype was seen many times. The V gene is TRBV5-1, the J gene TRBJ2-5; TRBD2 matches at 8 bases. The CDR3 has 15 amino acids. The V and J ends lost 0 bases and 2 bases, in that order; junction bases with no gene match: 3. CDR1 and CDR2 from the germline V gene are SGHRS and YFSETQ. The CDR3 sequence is CASSLDSGTQETQYF. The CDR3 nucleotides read TGCGCCAGCAGCTTGGATAGCGGGACACAAGAGACCCAGTACTTC. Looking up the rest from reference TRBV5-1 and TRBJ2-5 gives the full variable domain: KAGVTQTPRYLIKTRGQQVTLSCSPISGHRSVSWYQQTPGQGLQFLFEYFSETQRNKGNFPGRFSGRQFSNSRSEMNVSTLELGDSALYLCASSLDSGTQETQYFGPGTRLLVL.

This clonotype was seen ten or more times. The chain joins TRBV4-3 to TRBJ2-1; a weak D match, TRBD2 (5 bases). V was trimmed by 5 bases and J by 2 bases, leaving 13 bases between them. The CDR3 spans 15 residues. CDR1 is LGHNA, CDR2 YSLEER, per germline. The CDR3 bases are TGCGCCAGCAGCTCAAGTTGGACTCCCTACAATGAGCAGTTCTTC. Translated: CASSSSWTPYNEQFF.